The 27 T cell receptor beta chains below were found in one sample sequenced in a study of cytomegalovirus exposure and HLA in healthy donors (TCRdb year 2017). Libraries were built with the immunoSEQ multiplex PCR assay. TCRdb's version of the immuneACCESS table is confined to in-frame rearrangements and falls short of the full clone set. An unresolved V gene accounts for under half of the shortfall where checked; the remainder is of unknown origin. The sample profile shows some 340,000 clones; roughly nine tenths of them were found once. The leading ten clones occupy approximately 1% of the sample. The source material was PBMCs. The receptor source for this set is a woman aged 25 to 39 in good health and CMV-seropositive.

This chain connects TRBV28 to TRBJ2-7, with 8 bases aligning to TRBD1. This CDR3 is 15 amino acids long. Losses at the gene ends were 3 bases for V and 3 bases for J; bases not matched to a gene: 7. Germline V CDR1 and CDR2: MDHEN, SYDVKM. CDR3 in amino acids: CASSFRGPSNYEQYF. The CDR3 DNA is TGTGCCAGCAGTTTCAGGGGGCCCTCCAACTACGAGCAGTACTTC.

The J gene is TRBJ2-1, the V gene TRBV2; 11 nucleotides agree with TRBD2. Losses at the gene ends were 8 bases for V and 4 bases for J; bases not matched to a gene: 4. There are 14 residues in the CDR3. Germline CDR1 reads SNHLY; CDR2 reads FYNNEI. The CDR3 DNA follows: TGTGCCAGCGTTAGCGGGGGGGCTTACAATGAGCAGTTCTTC. Translation gives CASVSGGAYNEQFF.

The chain uses TRBV9 and TRBJ2-7; the D gene could be TRBD1 or TRBD2 (5 bases each). This CDR3 has 15 amino acids. V dropped 4 bases and J dropped 0 bases, with 14 bases sitting between them. Germline V gives CDR1 SGDLS, CDR2 YYNGEE. The CDR3 region has the DNA TGTGCCAGCAGCCCCCGGGGCTACAACTCCTACGAGCAGTACTTC. Translating gives CASSPRGYNSYEQYF.

The V call is TRBV4-3, the J call TRBJ1-1; D is uncertain. CDR3 length: 12 amino acids. Looked up from germline, CDR1 is LGHNA and CDR2 is YSLEER. V was shortened by 3 bases and J by 1 base, with 3 bases between the two germline ends. The CDR3 sequence: CASSQPNTEAFF. The CDR3, as DNA: TGCGCCAGCAGCCAGCCGAACACTGAAGCTTTCTTT.

About this clone itself: Other DNA sequences in the sample encode the same CDR3. This chain uses TRBV2 with TRBJ2-7; 9 nucleotides match TRBD1. The CDR3 is 13 residues long. The V and J ends lost 6 bases and 5 bases, in that order; junction bases with no gene match: 5. The V gene's germline CDR1 is SNHLY and CDR2 FYNNEI. CDR3 amino acids: CASRGTGSHEQYF. The CDR3 DNA follows: TGTGCCAGCAGAGGGACAGGGTCCCACGAGCAGTACTTC. Based on the CDR3 plus reference TRBV2 and TRBJ2-7, the full variable domain is EPEVTQTPSHQVTQMGQEVILRCVPISNHLYFYWYRQILGQKVEFLVSFYNNEISEKSEIFDDQFSVERPDGSNFTLKIRSTKLEDSAMYFCASRGTGSHEQYFGPGTRLTVT.

This rearrangement joins TRBV7-8 to TRBJ2-1; weak D call: TRBD2 (6 bases). The CDR3 runs to 18 residues. V was cut by 0 bases and J by 8 bases, with 23 bases left in between. The V gene's germline CDR1 is SGHVS and CDR2 FQNEAQ. CDR3 sequence (DNA): TGTGCCAGCAGCTTAGCGCGTTTCGGAGCGGGCAGAGGCGATGAGCAGTTCTTC. Protein: CASSLARFGAGRGDEQFF.

The chain joins TRBV7-9 to TRBJ1-1; D might be TRBD1 (5 bases). Germline assignment: CDR1 SEHNR and CDR2 FQNEAQ (reference sequence). The V and J ends lost 0 bases and 5 bases respectively, with 13 bases between them. The CDR3 is 15 amino acids. In DNA, the CDR3 is TGTGCCAGCAGCTTAGCGGGTTCAGGGACGACTGAAGCTTTCTTT. Encoded protein: CASSLAGSGTTEAFF. Full variable domain (rest looked up from reference TRBV7-9 and TRBJ1-1): DTGVSQNPRHKITKRGQNVTFRCDPISEHNRLYWYRQTLGQGPEFLTYFQNEAQLEKSRLLSDRFSAERPKGSFSTLEIQRTEQGDSAMYLCASSLAGSGTTEAFFGQGTRLTVV.

The chain is built from TRBV29-1 and TRBJ2-7; 8 bases match TRBD2. CDR1 is SQVTM, CDR2 ANQGSEA, per germline. The V gene end was trimmed by 4 bases and the J gene end by 4 bases; junction bases not matched to a gene: 6. CDR3 length: 13 residues. The CDR3 region is CSVVFREGYEQYF. The CDR3 DNA sequence: TGCAGCGTTGTTTTCCGGGAGGGGTACGAGCAGTACTTC.

The rearrangement links TRBV5-6 to TRBJ2-3; 11 bases match TRBD2. CDR3 length: 15 amino acids. V shed 2 bases and J 6 bases; nucleotides not matched to a gene: 5. From germline, CDR1 is SGHDT and CDR2 YYEEEE. CDR3: CASSFVAGGRDTQYF. For the CDR3, the DNA is TGTGCCAGCAGCTTCGTAGCGGGAGGGAGGGATACGCAGTATTTT.

The V call is TRBV18, the J call TRBJ1-5; TRBD1 matches 10 bases. Germline CDR1 reads KGHSH; CDR2 reads LQKENI. This CDR3 spans 15 amino acids. V shed 4 bases and J 6 bases; nucleotides not matched to a gene: 6. CDR3 in DNA: TGTGCCAGCTCACAGACAGGGGGCGAAGGTCAGCCCCAGCATTTT. Translated, it gives CASSQTGGEGQPQHF.

The chain couples TRBV15 to TRBJ1-2; a weak D match, TRBD1 (5 bases). V lost 0 bases, J lost 0 bases, and 8 bases lay in between. The CDR3 extends over 15 amino acids. Germline CDR1 is LNHNV and CDR2 is YYDKDF (reference sequence). DNA of the CDR3: TGTGCCACCAGCAGAGACCCGGGGGCTAACTATGGCTACACCTTC. Translated: CATSRDPGANYGYTF.

The V gene is TRBV4-1, the J gene TRBJ1-4, with 10 bases lining up with TRBD1. The CDR3 consists of 16 residues. Germline CDR1 is MGHRA and CDR2 is YSYEKL. V lost 4 bases and J lost 3; bases outside the gene matches: 5. The CDR3 spells CASSPGQGPSNEKLFF. The CDR3 DNA reads as TGCGCCAGCAGCCCGGGACAGGGGCCCTCTAATGAAAAACTGTTTTTT.

The gene calls are TRBV28 and TRBJ1-1; D is perhaps TRBD1 (6 bases). With 3 bases removed from V and 10 bases from J, the gap between germline ends came to 21 bases. CDR1 and CDR2 (germline): MDHEN, SYDVKM. This CDR3 spans 15 amino acids. CDR3 sequence: CASSFRGRNRLVAFF. CDR3 DNA sequence: TGTGCCAGCAGTTTCAGGGGAAGAAATAGGCTTGTAGCTTTCTTT.

This clone was detected only a few times. V usage is TRBV6-5 and J usage is TRBJ1-6; D perhaps matches TRBD1 (5 bases). Germline loops: CDR1 MNHEY, CDR2 SVGAGI. CDR3 length equals 15 residues. With 6 bases removed from V and 7 bases from J, the gap between germline ends came to 16 bases. CDR3 protein: CASSGTGTVNSPLHF. The CDR3 DNA follows: TGTGCCAGCAGCGGAACCGGGACGGTGAATTCACCCCTCCACTTT.

The rearrangement uses TRBV7-9 and TRBJ2-2; D is tentatively TRBD1 or TRBD2 (5 bases each). CDR3 length: 16 amino acids. Per germline, CDR1 SEHNR and CDR2 FQNEAQ (reference sequence). V was shortened by 5 bases and J by 2 bases, with 15 bases between the two germline ends. CDR3 DNA sequence: TGTGCCAGCAGCGACTTTGGGGGACCTAACACCGGGGAGCTGTTTTTT. Translated, it gives CASSDFGGPNTGELFF.

V gene TRBV4-1 combines with J gene TRBJ1-1; D is unresolved. The CDR3 length is 13 residues. The V end was cut by 1 base, the J end by 4 bases, with 7 bases between. Germline CDR1 and CDR2: MGHRA and YSYEKL. CDR3 amino acids: CASSQVSATEAFF. The CDR3, as DNA: TGCGCCAGCAGCCAAGTATCGGCCACTGAAGCTTTCTTT.

The chain employs TRBV29-1 and TRBJ2-2; D possibly corresponds to TRBD1 (5 bases). The CDR3 is 14 amino acids. V lost 6 bases, J lost 1 base, and 12 bases lay in between. Germline values: CDR1 SQVTM, CDR2 ANQGSEA. The CDR3 spells CSVAGQRNTGELFF. CDR3 nucleotides: TGCAGCGTAGCCGGACAAAGGAACACCGGGGAGCTGTTTTTT.

This CDR3 is CASSPRPGEGLYNEQFF. In DNA, the CDR3 is TGTGCCAGCTCACCAAGGCCGGGAGAGGGTCTATACAATGAGCAGTTCTTC. The V gene is TRBV18, the J gene TRBJ2-1; possible D gene TRBD2, 6 bases. Looked up from germline, CDR1 is KGHSH and CDR2 is LQKENI. V was trimmed by 2 bases and J by 4 bases, leaving 18 bases between them. The CDR3 runs 17 residues. Variable domain in full (rest from reference TRBV18 and TRBJ2-1): NAGVMQNPRHLVRRRGQEARLRCSPMKGHSHVYWYRQLPEEGLKFMVYLQKENIIDESGMPKERFSAEFPKEGPSILRIQQVVRGDSAAYFCASSPRPGEGLYNEQFFGPGTRLTVL.

This chain connects TRBV5-3 to TRBJ2-2; D ambiguous. TRBV5-3 is an ORF, with its function uncertain. The V end lost 1 base, the J end lost 6 bases, and 4 bases lay between the germline ends. CDR3 length equals 12 residues. The CDR3 here is CARSLSAGELFF. CDR3 nucleotides: TGTGCCAGAAGCTTGTCGGCCGGGGAGCTGTTTTTT.

This chain uses TRBV6-5 with TRBJ1-2; D remains unclear. CDR1 is MNHEY, CDR2 SVGAGI, per germline. Trimming shortened V by 7 bases and J by 4 bases, and 13 bases separated the two germline ends. The CDR3 runs 13 residues. The CDR3 loop reads CASTFDSGYGYTF. CDR3 bases: TGTGCCAGCACATTTGATTCAGGCTATGGCTACACCTTC.

This sequence joins TRBV6-1 and TRBJ2-7, with no clear D. This CDR3 contains 12 residues. Germline lookup yields CDR1 MNHNS and CDR2 SASEGT. The V gene lost 4 bases and the J gene lost 1 base, with 5 bases spanning the gap. CDR3 sequence (DNA): TGTGCCAGCAGTGGCTATTCCTACGAGCAGTACTTC. Its protein product is CASSGYSYEQYF.

V usage is TRBV5-6 and J usage is TRBJ2-5; 11 nucleotides align to TRBD2. With 0 bases clipped from V and 4 bases from J, the junction kept 2 bases outside the gene matches. Germline V lookup: CDR1 SGHDT, CDR2 YYEEEE. The CDR3 consists of 15 residues. CDR3 loop: CASSLALAGAETQYF. DNA for the CDR3: TGTGCCAGCAGCTTGGCACTAGCGGGGGCAGAGACCCAGTACTTC. The variable domain in full, completed from reference TRBV5-6 and TRBJ2-5, reads DAGVTQSPTHLIKTRGQQVTLRCSPKSGHDTVSWYQQALGQGPQFIFQYYEEEERQRGNFPDRFSGHQFPNYSSELNVNALLLGDSALYLCASSLALAGAETQYFGPGTRLLVL.

This chain joins TRBV28 and TRBJ1-5; 8 nucleotides agree with TRBD1. Germline loops: CDR1 MDHEN, CDR2 SYDVKM. The CDR3 length is 14 residues. Trimming at V came to 6 bases and at J to 6 bases, leaving 7 bases not matched to a gene. This CDR3 is CASSSRTGIQPQHF. CDR3 DNA sequence: TGTGCCAGCAGCTCTCGGACAGGGATTCAGCCCCAGCATTTT.

This rearrangement joins TRBV20-1 to TRBJ2-1; D possibly uses TRBD1 or TRBD2 (5 bases each). The V end was cut by 5 bases, the J end by 7 bases, with 9 bases between. This CDR3 contains 11 residues. The germline V gene has CDR1 DFQATT and CDR2 SNEGSKA (reference sequence). The CDR3: CSAPWGNEQFF. For the CDR3, the DNA is TGCAGTGCTCCATGGGGGAATGAGCAGTTCTTC.

The V call is TRBV6-6, the J call TRBJ1-1; 7 nucleotides line up with TRBD1. The CDR3 consists of 14 residues. V lost 0 bases to trimming and J lost 8 bases; unmatched junction nucleotides: 6. Germline CDR1 and CDR2: MNHNY and SVGAGI (reference sequence). The CDR3 sequence is CASSYSRPGQEAFF. DNA of the CDR3: TGTGCCAGCAGTTACTCGCGGCCGGGACAGGAAGCTTTCTTT.

The rearrangement joins TRBV27 to TRBJ2-1; 9 bases are shared with TRBD1. V trimming: 7 bases; J trimming: 4 bases; junction bases outside the gene matches: 17. The CDR3 extends over 18 amino acids. CDR1 is MNHEY and CDR2 is SMNVEV in the germline V gene (reference sequence). For the CDR3, the DNA is TGTGCCAGCAAAGGCCGTCCTTTCGGGACAGGGAAGTACAATGAGCAGTTCTTC. This gives the protein CASKGRPFGTGKYNEQFF.

In this sample, this clone turned up once. The gene calls are TRBV6-6 and TRBJ2-1; possibly TRBD1 for D (6 bases). V was cut by 7 bases and J by 7 bases, with 14 bases left in between. This CDR3 comprises 13 residues. The germline CDR1 and CDR2 sequences are MNHNY and SVGAGI (reference sequence). The CDR3 nucleotides are TGTGCCAGCAAGGGACGGGACAATAATGAGCAGTTCTTC. Translating it yields CASKGRDNNEQFF.